The 24 T cell receptor beta chains in this list originate from one sample, sequenced in a study of chemoradiotherapy in HPV16-positive cancers. TCRdb keeps only in-frame clones here, not all; method: immunoSEQ multiplex PCR. This table holds about 12,000 clones, roughly 78% found once. This specimen was acquired from a patient who underwent chemoradiotherapy. These receptors were collected from a human donor with HPV-associated anogenital cancer.

V usage is TRBV11-2 and J usage is TRBJ1-1, with D hard to call. This CDR3 has 15 amino acids. Germline loops: CDR1 SGHAT, CDR2 FQNNGV. Trimming left V 0 bases short and J 0 bases short, with 8 bases between. CDR3 protein: CASSLDTVMNTEAFF. Written as DNA, the CDR3 is TGTGCCAGCAGCTTAGATACGGTCATGAACACTGAAGCTTTCTTT.

This clone showed up just a few times. This chain links TRBV6-1 with TRBJ1-5; the match to TRBD1 covers 8 bases. Germline V gives CDR1 MNHNS, CDR2 SASEGT. CDR3 length: 15 residues. V trimming: 4 bases; J trimming: 6 bases; junction bases outside the gene matches: 8. The CDR3 loop reads CASSGGQGASQPQHF. CDR3 bases: TGTGCCAGCAGTGGGGGTCAGGGGGCCTCTCAGCCCCAGCATTTT.

V gene TRBV7-3 combines with J gene TRBJ2-3; the match to TRBD2 covers 11 bases. CDR3 size: 16 residues. Germline CDR1 reads SGHTA; CDR2 reads FQGTGA. J gave up 6 bases and V 6 bases, and 11 bases lay outside the gene matches. The CDR3 nucleotides are TGTGCCAGCAGTCCAGACCTAGCGGGGGGCTCGGATACGCAGTATTTT. Translated: CASSPDLAGGSDTQYF.

The chain recombines TRBV11-3 with TRBJ2-2; possible D gene TRBD2, 6 bases. V shed 2 bases and J shed 7 bases, with 17 bases lying between them. Germline V gives CDR1 SGHNT, CDR2 YENEEA. CDR3 size: 16 residues. The CDR3 DNA reads TGTGCCAGCAGCTTAACGGGGGAAAATCCCCTCGGGGAGCTGTTTTTT. Encoded protein: CASSLTGENPLGELFF.

V gene TRBV5-6 combines with J gene TRBJ1-2; 7 bases fit TRBD1. The CDR3 runs to 13 residues. The junction had 6 bases not matched to a gene; V was cut back by 4 bases and J by 6 bases. Germline V gene sequence: CDR1 SGHDT, CDR2 YYEEEE. In DNA form, the CDR3 reads TGTGCCAGCAGCGAACAGGGGAAACATGGCTACACCTTC. Its translation: CASSEQGKHGYTF.

J is TRBJ2-7 and V is TRBV9; 7 nucleotides align to TRBD1. CDR1 and CDR2 from the germline V gene are SGDLS and YYNGEE. J was trimmed by 2 bases and V by 4 bases; bases with no gene match: 6. The CDR3 has 14 residues. The CDR3 nucleotides read TGTGCCAGCAGCCCCCCCGGACAGGCCTACGAGCAGTACTTC. Amino acid sequence: CASSPPGQAYEQYF. Together with reference TRBV9 and TRBJ2-7, the CDR3 gives the full variable domain: DSGVTQTPKHLITATGQRVTLRCSPRSGDLSVYWYQQSLDQGLQFLIQYYNGEERAKGNILERFSAQQFPDLHSELNLSSLELGDSALYFCASSPPGQAYEQYFGPGTRLTVT.

There are a few counts of this clone. This chain connects TRBV2 to TRBJ2-6; no reliable D call. CDR1 is SNHLY and CDR2 is FYNNEI in the germline V gene. The CDR3 covers 14 residues. The V and J ends lost 9 bases and 0 bases respectively, with 9 bases between them. This CDR3 reads CASYRGSGANVLTF. As DNA, the CDR3 is TGTGCCAGTTACCGCGGCTCTGGGGCCAACGTCCTGACTTTC. Full variable domain (remainder filled in from reference TRBV2 and TRBJ2-6): EPEVTQTPSHQVTQMGQEVILRCVPISNHLYFYWYRQILGQKVEFLVSFYNNEISEKSEIFDDQFSVERPDGSNFTLKIRSTKLEDSAMYFCASYRGSGANVLTFGAGSRLTVL.

The J gene is TRBJ1-4, the V gene TRBV5-1; D gene unclear. Germline-derived CDR1 and CDR2 are SGHRS and YFSETQ. Trimming pared 2 bases from V and 2 bases from J, leaving 7 bases between. The CDR3 sequence is 14 residues long. The CDR3 protein is CASSFLGTNEKLFF. CDR3 in DNA: TGCGCCAGCAGCTTTCTGGGGACTAATGAAAAACTGTTTTTT.

Here the CDR3 DNA reads TGTGCCAGCAGTGGACGGATCGGACAGGGGAGGAACGAGCAGTACTTC. This encodes CASSGRIGQGRNEQYF. This chain uses TRBV6-1 with TRBJ2-5; 9 nucleotides align to TRBD1. The DNA end is a closer match to TRBJ2-7, so the J assignment may be wrong. The CDR3 spans 16 residues. CDR1 is MNHNS and CDR2 is SASEGT in the germline V gene.

This rearrangement joins TRBV2 to TRBJ1-5; the D is unclear. This CDR3 has 13 amino acids. V was cut by 3 bases and J by 9 bases, with 12 bases left in between. CDR1 is SNHLY and CDR2 is FYNNEI in the germline V gene. Here the CDR3 reads CASSEASRTPQHF. As DNA, the CDR3 is TGTGCCAGCAGTGAGGCTTCTCGGACGCCCCAGCATTTT. The variable domain in full, with the rest retrieved from reference TRBV2 and TRBJ1-5, is EPEVTQTPSHQVTQMGQEVILRCVPISNHLYFYWYRQILGQKVEFLVSFYNNEISEKSEIFDDQFSVERPDGSNFTLKIRSTKLEDSAMYFCASSEASRTPQHFGDGTRLSIL.

The chain employs TRBV11-3 and TRBJ2-7; maybe TRBD2 (7 bases). The CDR3 sequence is 14 residues long. V lost 7 bases, J lost 5 bases, and 18 bases lay in between. Germline loops: CDR1 SGHNT, CDR2 YENEEA. This chain's CDR3 is CASKRGGSENEQYF. The CDR3 DNA reads TGTGCCAGCAAAAGGGGGGGTAGTGAAAACGAGCAGTACTTC.

Comment on this clone: The sample has other DNA sequences that encode this CDR3 too. V gene TRBV7-2 combines with J gene TRBJ1-1; weak D call: TRBD1 (5 bases). CDR3 size: 17 residues. Germline CDR1 is SGHTA and CDR2 is FQGNSA. V gave up 5 bases and J gave up 0 bases, with 19 bases separating them. The CDR3 nucleotides read TGTGCCAGCAGCCCCGGGTCAGGAGCAGGGATGAACACTGAAGCTTTCTTT. Translation gives CASSPGSGAGMNTEAFF.

This clone was seen only a few times. CDR3: CASPFGSNHATDTQYF. CDR3 DNA: TGTGCCAGCCCCTTTGGGTCCAACCACGCCACAGATACGCAGTATTTT. The V gene is TRBV7-9, the J gene TRBJ2-3; D not certain. The length of the CDR3 is 16 residues. V was trimmed by 8 bases and J by 2 bases, leaving 20 bases between them. In germline, CDR1 is SEHNR, CDR2 FQNEAQ (reference sequence).

V and J are TRBV20-1 and TRBJ1-2; 7 bases are shared with TRBD1. The CDR3 spans 11 residues. V shed 3 bases, J shed 6 bases, and the junction held 1 base outside the gene matches. Germline V gene sequence: CDR1 DFQATT, CDR2 SNEGSKA (reference sequence). CDR3 coding DNA: TGCAGTGCTAGCACAGGGGATGGCTACACCTTC. This codes for CSASTGDGYTF.

CDR3 DNA sequence: TGTGCCAGCACCCAGACAGGGGGTTATAGCAATCAGCCCCAGCATTTT. Its translation is CASTQTGGYSNQPQHF. The rearrangement links TRBV7-2 to TRBJ1-5; 9 bases are shared with TRBD1. Germline V gene sequence: CDR1 SGHTA, CDR2 FQGNSA. The CDR3 is 16 residues long. V lost 7 bases and J lost 0; bases outside the gene matches: 7.

The chain employs TRBV2 and TRBJ2-7; D possibly corresponds to TRBD1 (5 bases). Trimming pared 4 bases from V and 6 bases from J, leaving 10 bases between. Germline lookup yields CDR1 SNHLY and CDR2 FYNNEI. The CDR3 length is 12 residues. CDR3 DNA sequence: TGTGCCAGCAGTGGAAGCAGGGCCGAGCAGTACTTC. Translated: CASSGSRAEQYF.

The V and J genes are TRBV5-4 and TRBJ2-2; TRBD2 aligns across 16 bases. From germline, CDR1 is SGHNT and CDR2 YYREEE (reference sequence). J lost 4 bases, V lost 3 bases, and 3 bases had no gene match. This CDR3 has 17 amino acids. CDR3 in amino acids: CASSSGTSGGATGELFF. The CDR3 DNA is TGTGCCAGCAGCTCCGGGACTAGCGGGGGGGCCACCGGGGAGCTGTTTTTT.

The chain joins TRBV4-3 to TRBJ2-3; 11 nucleotides match TRBD1. This CDR3 spans 16 amino acids. Trimming took 2 bases from V and 6 from J; bases not matched to a gene: 7. Germline assignment: CDR1 LGHNA and CDR2 YSLEER. The CDR3 reads CASSQQWTGGLDTQYF. For the CDR3, the DNA is TGCGCCAGCAGCCAACAATGGACAGGGGGCTTGGATACGCAGTATTTT.

V usage is TRBV19 and J usage is TRBJ2-1; 8 bases map to TRBD2. The CDR3 extends over 15 amino acids. V was clipped by 7 bases and J by 2 bases; unmatched bases: 7. Germline-derived CDR1 and CDR2 are LNHDA and SQIVND (reference sequence). The CDR3 bases are TGTGCCAGTATTCGACGGGGGGGGGCCTACAATGAGCAGTTCTTC. This gives the protein CASIRRGGAYNEQFF.

The chain has TRBV7-8 and TRBJ1-1, with a weak D call TRBD1 (5 bases). The V and J ends lost 2 bases and 6 bases respectively, with 13 bases between them. The CDR3 is made up of 14 amino acids. Germline V gene sequence: CDR1 SGHVS, CDR2 FQNEAQ. The CDR3 loop reads CASSLSRGWAEAFF. In DNA form, the CDR3 reads TGTGCCAGCAGCTTATCCCGGGGCTGGGCTGAAGCTTTCTTT.

The chain joins TRBV5-5 to TRBJ2-1, with D perhaps matching TRBD2 (7 bases). V lost 2 bases to trimming and J lost 7 bases, with 16 bases between them. Germline CDR1 and CDR2: SGHKS and YYEKEE (reference sequence). The CDR3 totals 15 residues. The CDR3 sequence: CASSLGGGAGNEQFF. The CDR3 nucleotides read TGTGCCAGCAGCTTAGGGGGGGGCGCAGGGAATGAGCAGTTCTTC. The full variable domain, rest sourced from reference TRBV5-5 and TRBJ2-1, is DAGVTQSPTHLIKTRGQQVTLRCSPISGHKSVSWYQQVLGQGPQFIFQYYEKEERGRGNFPDRFSARQFPNYSSELNVNALLLGDSALYLCASSLGGGAGNEQFFGPGTRLTVL.

The chain links TRBV19 to TRBJ1-2; D possibly corresponds to TRBD1 (5 bases). Trimming took off 6 bases at V and 8 bases at J, with 16 bases between the two ends. Germline V gene lookup returns CDR1 LNHDA and CDR2 SQIVND (reference sequence). The CDR3 is 13 residues long. CDR3 DNA: TGTGCCAGTAGAGGGGACCGGGCCAGGGGCTACACCTTC. Protein product: CASRGDRARGYTF.

The rearrangement joins TRBV7-3 to TRBJ2-3, with TRBD1 matching 8 bases. CDR3 length: 18 amino acids. V lost 4 bases to trimming and J lost 1 base; unmatched junction nucleotides: 13. Looked up from germline, CDR1 is SGHTA and CDR2 is FQGTGA. Here the CDR3 reads CASSSGQGAITRTDTQYF. CDR3 bases: TGTGCCAGCAGCTCCGGACAGGGAGCTATCACGCGCACAGATACGCAGTATTTT.

The V gene is TRBV27, the J gene TRBJ1-6, with 7 bases matching TRBD1. With V trimmed by 4 bases and J by 3 bases, 3 bases remained unmatched. This CDR3 is 15 amino acids long. CDR1 is MNHEY and CDR2 is SMNVEV in the germline V gene (reference sequence). CDR3 loop: CASSSGQNYNSPLHF. CDR3 bases: TGTGCCAGCAGTTCGGGACAGAACTATAATTCACCCCTCCACTTT.